This T cell receptor (beta chain) was documented in a study of blood T cell repertoires in COVID-19. Study background: Sites across the United States, Italy and Spain contributed samples from acute and convalescent COVID-19. PBMCs, B-cell-depleted T cells, or T cells provided the cDNA or gDNA that made up the material.

Per the authors' pipeline: Amplifying reference gene primers gave estimates of nucleated cell counts. TCRdb's copy holds only in-frame clones and misses some; the assay was immunoSEQ multiplex PCR. V, J and clone size are taken as reported in that table, and D and trimming were inferred from the DNA itself. This sample has tens of thousands of clones, with roughly 87% found just once. The CDR3 extends over 13 amino acids. The junction had 1 base not matched to a gene; V was cut back by 7 bases and J by 2 bases. Looked up from germline, CDR1 is SNHLY and CDR2 is FYNNEI. The specimen sequenced was peripheral blood. The gene calls are TRBV2 and TRBJ1-5; 8 positions match TRBD1. This receptor was identified in a human donor in a cohort sampled during active COVID-19. In DNA form, the CDR3 reads TGTGCCAGCAAACAGGGGGGCAATCAGCCCCAGCATTTT. Amino acids: CASKQGGNQPQHF. The full variable domain, its missing parts supplied by reference TRBV2 and TRBJ1-5, is EPEVTQTPSHQVTQMGQEVILRCVPISNHLYFYWYRQILGQKVEFLVSFYNNEISEKSEIFDDQFSVERPDGSNFTLKIRSTKLEDSAMYFCASKQGGNQPQHFGDGTRLSIL.